The 32 T cell receptor beta chains reported below all come from one sample, sequenced in a study of T cell repertoires in cytomegalovirus infection. TCRdb called the reads again in MiXCR, with one record for every CDR3 protein. The sample includes about 180,000 distinct CDR3 sequences, around an eighth seen only once; the top ten take 25% to 30%. Input material: PBMCs. Receptor source: a human donor in good health (CMV status not recorded). Some clones in this sample may be carry-over from other donors' samples.

The chain links TRBV12-5 to TRBJ1-1; D remains ambiguous. The germline V gene has CDR1 LGHNT and CDR2 FRNRAP. The CDR3 is 15 residues long. V lost 2 bases, J lost 4 bases, and 14 bases lay in between. The CDR3 DNA sequence: TGTGCTAGTGGTTTGACCCAGAAAAAACCCACTGAAGCTTTCTTT. Translated, it gives CASGLTQKKPTEAFF.

Many counts were recorded for this clonotype. J is TRBJ1-5 and V is TRBV7-2, with D hard to call. V was trimmed by 3 bases and J by 9 bases, leaving 18 bases between them. The CDR3 is made up of 15 amino acids. Germline V gene sequence: CDR1 SGHTA, CDR2 FQGNSA. CDR3 amino acids: CASSFQDLGGMPQHF. The CDR3 DNA reads as TGTGCCAGCAGCTTCCAGGACTTGGGAGGTATGCCCCAGCATTTT.

The V call is TRBV23-1, the J call TRBJ2-1; D perhaps matches TRBD1 (6 bases). TRBV23-1 is an ORF, and what it does is uncertain. The CDR3 spans 13 residues. Trimming stripped 11 bases from V and 0 bases from J, with 11 bases between. CDR3 bases: TGCGCCGGGGACACGAGCTCCTACAATGAGCAGTTCTTC. Translated: CAGDTSSYNEQFF.

This clonotype was seen many times. The genes are TRBV2 and TRBJ2-6, with D possibly matching TRBD1 (6 bases). V was pared by 1 base and J by 0 bases, with 10 bases between. The V gene's germline CDR1 is SNHLY and CDR2 FYNNEI. The CDR3 runs 17 residues. The CDR3 DNA reads as TGTGCCAGCAGTGAAGTCGACAGGAGCTCTGGGGCCAACGTCCTGACTTTC. It codes for CASSEVDRSSGANVLTF.

This clonotype was detected a few times. The chain recombines TRBV7-2 with TRBJ2-2; D gene ambiguous. V was trimmed by 6 bases and J by 7 bases, leaving 9 bases between them. The CDR3 contains 12 residues. Germline V gene sequence: CDR1 SGHTA, CDR2 FQGNSA. CDR3 in amino acids: CASSSTLGELFF. CDR3 in DNA: TGTGCCAGCAGTTCGACTCTCGGGGAGCTGTTTTTT. The whole variable domain, remainder taken from reference TRBV7-2 and TRBJ2-2, is GAGVSQSPSNKVTEKGKDVELRCDPISGHTALYWYRQSLGQGLEFLIYFQGNSAPDKSGLPSDRFSAERTGGSVSTLTIQRTQQEDSAVYLCASSSTLGELFFGEGSRLTVL.

V is TRBV9 and J is TRBJ2-3; 7 bases are a match to TRBD2. Per germline, CDR1 SGDLS and CDR2 YYNGEE. The CDR3 extends over 15 amino acids. V lost 3 bases and J lost 2; bases outside the gene matches: 6. The CDR3 DNA reads TGTGCCAGCAGCGGGGGACTACTTCACACAGATACGCAGTATTTT. Translated, it gives CASSGGLLHTDTQYF. The entire variable domain, with the rest obtained from reference TRBV9 and TRBJ2-3, is as follows: DSGVTQTPKHLITATGQRVTLRCSPRSGDLSVYWYQQSLDQGLQFLIQYYNGEERAKGNILERFSAQQFPDLHSELNLSSLELGDSALYFCASSGGLLHTDTQYFGPGTRLTVL.

This clonotype has more than one count but fewer than ten. The chain has TRBV7-9 and TRBJ2-3; D gene uncertain. CDR3 size: 12 residues. Germline loops: CDR1 SEHNR, CDR2 FQNEAQ (reference sequence). V shed 4 bases and J shed 1 base, with 3 bases lying between them. The CDR3: CASSSRTDTQYF. For the CDR3, the DNA is TGTGCCAGCAGCTCCCGCACAGATACGCAGTATTTT.

The chain uses TRBV4-1 and TRBJ2-4; D is perhaps TRBD1 (7 bases). The CDR3 is made up of 15 amino acids. Between the trimmed V and J ends, which lost 0 bases and 6 bases, there was a span of 12 bases. Germline V gene sequence: CDR1 MGHRA, CDR2 YSYEKL. Here the CDR3 reads CASSQEEGAGNIQYF. CDR3 bases: TGCGCCAGCAGCCAAGAGGAGGGGGCCGGAAACATTCAGTACTTC.

This clonotype has ten or more counts. The gene calls are TRBV7-2 and TRBJ2-7; 7 bases line up with TRBD2. Trimming removed 5 bases from V and 3 bases from J; junction bases left unmatched: 7. The CDR3 is 14 amino acids. Germline V gives CDR1 SGHTA, CDR2 FQGNSA. The CDR3 loop reads CASSLAASGYEQYF. CDR3 DNA: TGTGCCAGCAGCCTCGCCGCTAGCGGCTACGAGCAGTACTTC. The full variable domain, completed using reference TRBV7-2 and TRBJ2-7, is GAGVSQSPSNKVTEKGKDVELRCDPISGHTALYWYRQSLGQGLEFLIYFQGNSAPDKSGLPSDRFSAERTGGSVSTLTIQRTQQEDSAVYLCASSLAASGYEQYFGPGTRLTVT.

This clonotype appeared many times. V and J are TRBV20-1 and TRBJ2-6; D unclear. CDR1 and CDR2 (germline): DFQATT, SNEGSKA (reference sequence). The ends were cut back, 0 bases at V and 0 bases at J, with 18 bases in the middle. The CDR3 covers 19 residues. CDR3 bases: TGCAGTGCTAGAGATACAAGACACCTCGGCCGCTCTGGGGCCAACGTCCTGACTTTC. As protein: CSARDTRHLGRSGANVLTF.

This clonotype was observed at least ten times. This chain connects TRBV28 to TRBJ2-7; weak D call: TRBD2 (6 bases). This CDR3 has 14 amino acids. The germline V gene encodes CDR1 MDHEN and CDR2 SYDVKM. Trimming took off 1 base at V and 2 bases at J, with 9 bases between the two ends. CDR3 region: CASSLFSGTYEQYF. DNA of the CDR3: TGTGCCAGCAGTTTATTTAGCGGTACCTACGAGCAGTACTTC.

The chain has TRBV11-2 and TRBJ2-1; possible D gene TRBD2, 6 bases. In germline, CDR1 is SGHAT, CDR2 FQNNGV. This CDR3 spans 15 amino acids. V dropped 2 bases and J dropped 4 bases, with 12 bases sitting between them. The CDR3 protein is CASSLYSAGYNEQFF. In DNA form, the CDR3 reads TGTGCCAGCAGCTTATATTCGGCGGGGTACAATGAGCAGTTCTTC.

There are a few counts of this clonotype. The chain employs TRBV6-5 and TRBJ2-1, with D perhaps matching TRBD1 (6 bases). The ends were cut back, 9 bases at V and 10 bases at J, with 13 bases in the middle. Germline CDR1 is MNHEY and CDR2 is SVGAGI. The CDR3 totals 11 residues. The CDR3 nucleotides read TGTGCCAGTTGGGGGCTAAGAGAGCAGTTCTTC. Amino acid sequence: CASWGLREQFF.

This clonotype was observed many times. The V gene is TRBV5-1, the J gene TRBJ2-1; 12 bases agree with TRBD2. The CDR3 covers 20 residues. Trimming at V came to 4 bases and at J to 0 bases, leaving 14 bases not matched to a gene. Germline values: CDR1 SGHRS, CDR2 YFSETQ. The CDR3 coding sequence is TGCGCCAGCAGCCAACCGACTAGCGGGAGCGAGAGGAGCTCCTACAATGAGCAGTTCTTC. Protein sequence: CASSQPTSGSERSSYNEQFF.

This clonotype has at least ten counts. The chain has TRBV7-2 and TRBJ2-1; 11 bases fit TRBD1. Germline V gives CDR1 SGHTA, CDR2 FQGNSA. This CDR3 region has 15 residues. The trim removed 5 bases at V and 7 bases at J, leaving 7 bases unmatched. For the CDR3, the DNA is TGTGCCAGCAGCATTCGGGACAGGGGGTTAAATGAGCAGTTCTTC. Translated, it gives CASSIRDRGLNEQFF.

This clonotype has only a few counts. This chain links TRBV5-5 with TRBJ2-1; 7 bases line up with TRBD1. The J segment lost 6 bases and the V segment lost 4 bases, leaving 7 bases of the junction unmatched. Germline V lookup: CDR1 SGHKS, CDR2 YYEKEE (reference sequence). The CDR3 covers 14 residues. The chain's CDR3 is CASSRRTGTNEQFF. CDR3 DNA sequence: TGTGCCAGCAGCCGAAGGACAGGTACCAATGAGCAGTTCTTC. Supplemented by reference TRBV5-5 and TRBJ2-1, the full variable domain reads DAGVTQSPTHLIKTRGQQVTLRCSPISGHKSVSWYQQVLGQGPQFIFQYYEKEERGRGNFPDRFSARQFPNYSSELNVNALLLGDSALYLCASSRRTGTNEQFFGPGTRLTVL.

The chain has TRBV20-1 and TRBJ2-5; 8 bases match TRBD2. Germline loops: CDR1 DFQATT, CDR2 SNEGSKA (reference sequence). The CDR3 sequence is 17 residues long. After removal of 5 bases from V and 1 base from J, the junction contained 15 bases not matched to a gene. This CDR3 reads CSAPPGGSGRFQETQYF. CDR3 nucleotides: TGCAGTGCTCCTCCAGGAGGGAGCGGGAGATTCCAAGAGACCCAGTACTTC.

This clonotype showed up many times. The rearrangement uses TRBV12-3 or TRBV12-4 and TRBJ1-4; D gene uncertain. This CDR3 is built from 14 residues. V was trimmed by 3 bases and J by 4 bases, leaving 9 bases between them. CDR3 DNA: TGTGCCAGCAGTTTGGACCACCATAATGAAAAACTGTTTTTT. It yields the protein CASSLDHHNEKLFF.

Many counts were recorded for this clonotype. The chain employs TRBV11-2 and TRBJ2-5; D perhaps matches TRBD1 (6 bases). Germline-derived CDR1 and CDR2 are SGHAT and FQNNGV. CDR3 length: 15 residues. The germline V and J ends were trimmed by 1 base and 6 bases, with 15 bases remaining between them. CDR3 DNA: TGTGCCAGCAGCTTAGTTGCAGGGGTCGAACAGACCCAGTACTTC. It codes for CASSLVAGVEQTQYF.

This clonotype has just a few counts. The gene calls are TRBV5-1 and TRBJ1-2, with D maybe TRBD1 (6 bases). The germline gives CDR1 SGHRS, CDR2 YFSETQ. Trimming stripped 3 bases from V and 4 bases from J, with 13 bases between. This CDR3 contains 14 residues. CDR3 coding DNA: TGCGCCAGCAGCTCCGGTGGACAGAGCTATGGCTACACCTTC. This codes for CASSSGGQSYGYTF.

This clonotype was seen only a few times. A junction boundary mismatches the germline segment, possibly from a read error. The chain links TRBV12-5 to TRBJ1-2, with D hard to call. The CDR3 sequence is 9 residues long. In germline, CDR1 is LGHNT, CDR2 FRNRAP. CDR3 bases: TGTGCTAGTGGTTTGGCCATTTCCTTC. Translating it yields CASGLAISF.

CDR3 DNA: TGCAGCGTTGAAGGGGGGCAAAAACTGTTTTTT. Amino acid sequence: CSVEGGQKLFF. The V gene is TRBV29-1, the J gene TRBJ1-4; D possibly corresponds to TRBD1 (6 bases). The V end was cut by 1 base, the J end by 9 bases, with 6 bases between. Germline values: CDR1 SQVTM, CDR2 ANQGSEA. This CDR3 comprises 11 residues.

There are a few counts of this clonotype. The chain recombines TRBV10-3 with TRBJ2-7; 7 nucleotides line up with TRBD2. The germline gives CDR1 ENHRY, CDR2 SYGVKD. The CDR3 sequence is 14 residues long. V lost 2 bases and J lost 2; bases outside the gene matches: 3. CDR3 nucleotides: TGTGCCATCAGTGAGCCGGGAGGTCCCTACGAGCAGTACTTC. Residues: CAISEPGGPYEQYF.

This clonotype was observed at least ten times. In DNA, the CDR3 is TGTGCCAGCAGCTCCCGGGACGGAACCCTGGATGAGCAGTTCTTC. As protein: CASSSRDGTLDEQFF. The chain employs TRBV7-8 and TRBJ2-1; D is perhaps TRBD1 or TRBD2 (5 bases each). From germline, CDR1 is SGHVS and CDR2 FQNEAQ. The CDR3 is 15 residues long. Trimming left V 4 bases short and J 8 bases short, with 18 bases between.

This clonotype appeared many times. The genes are TRBV7-2 and TRBJ1-1; D not resolved. The CDR3 has 11 amino acids. The V gene lost 6 bases and the J gene lost 9 bases, with 11 bases spanning the gap. The germline CDR1 and CDR2 sequences are SGHTA and FQGNSA. The DNA of the CDR3 is TGTGCCAGCAGTAATTTCCTGAAAGCTTTCTTT. It translates to CASSNFLKAFF.

This clonotype was counted many times. The chain recombines TRBV5-1 with TRBJ2-1; 14 bases fit TRBD2. The CDR3 sequence is 18 residues long. V dropped 4 bases and J dropped 4; count of bases not matched to a gene: 10. Germline CDR1 is SGHRS and CDR2 is YFSETQ. The CDR3 reads CASSLKGLAGASYNEQFF. DNA for the CDR3: TGCGCCAGCAGCCTGAAGGGACTAGCGGGAGCGAGTTACAATGAGCAGTTCTTC. The entire variable domain, with the rest obtained from reference TRBV5-1 and TRBJ2-1, is as follows: KAGVTQTPRYLIKTRGQQVTLSCSPISGHRSVSWYQQTPGQGLQFLFEYFSETQRNKGNFPGRFSGRQFSNSRSEMNVSTLELGDSALYLCASSLKGLAGASYNEQFFGPGTRLTVL.

This clonotype was found many times. The chain links TRBV10-3 to TRBJ2-7; D tentatively fits TRBD1 or TRBD2 (5 bases each). The CDR3 runs 15 residues. The ends were cut back, 4 bases at V and 2 bases at J, with 15 bases in the middle. Per germline, CDR1 ENHRY and CDR2 SYGVKD. CDR3 DNA: TGTGCCATCAGTGGGGGGTATAACAGCGCCTACGAGCAGTACTTC. Its protein product is CAISGGYNSAYEQYF.

The chain has TRBV7-3 and TRBJ2-3; D may correspond to TRBD1 or TRBD2 (5 bases each). The V and J ends lost 4 bases and 10 bases respectively, with 12 bases between them. Germline V gene sequence: CDR1 SGHTA, CDR2 FQGTGA. The length of the CDR3 is 12 residues. CDR3 nucleotides: TGTGCCAGCAGCTCCTACTTGGGACCGCAGTATTTT. It specifies CASSSYLGPQYF.

The chain couples TRBV27 to TRBJ2-7; D is unclear. This CDR3 spans 15 amino acids. The V end was cut by 5 bases, the J end by 1 base, with 15 bases between. CDR1 and CDR2 from the germline V gene are MNHEY and SMNVEV (reference sequence). CDR3 sequence: CASSPLDLGSYEQYF. CDR3 nucleotide sequence: TGTGCCAGCAGTCCGCTTGATTTAGGTTCCTACGAGCAGTACTTC.

This clonotype appeared many times. The V call is TRBV7-6, the J call TRBJ2-7, with 7 nucleotides matching TRBD2. CDR1 SGHVS and CDR2 FNYEAQ come from the germline V gene. This CDR3 spans 17 amino acids. Unmatched junction bases numbered 10, after V lost 2 bases and J lost 0 bases. The CDR3 here is CASSLMGGSGPSYEQYF. CDR3 bases: TGTGCCAGCAGCTTAATGGGGGGTAGCGGGCCCTCCTACGAGCAGTACTTC.

This clonotype was recorded a few times. The rearrangement uses TRBV9 and TRBJ2-1; 11 bases fit TRBD2. V trimming: 2 bases; J trimming: 1 base; junction bases outside the gene matches: 2. Germline CDR1 is SGDLS and CDR2 is YYNGEE. The CDR3 covers 16 residues. CDR3: CASSVLAGGSYNEQFF. The CDR3 coding sequence is TGTGCCAGCAGCGTCCTAGCGGGAGGTTCCTACAATGAGCAGTTCTTC.

Many counts were recorded for this clonotype. This rearrangement joins TRBV7-2 to TRBJ2-2; TRBD2 matches 8 bases. V lost 2 bases, J lost 4 bases, and 3 bases stayed unmatched. The length of the CDR3 is 15 residues. Germline CDR1 reads SGHTA; CDR2 reads FQGNSA. CDR3 in amino acids: CASSLRAGVTGELFF. Here the CDR3 DNA reads TGTGCCAGCAGCTTACGAGCGGGAGTCACCGGGGAGCTGTTTTTT.